This T cell receptor (beta chain) was sequenced during a study of CD8 T cells in ankylosing spondylitis. Study-wide findings and caveats: Apparently characteristic of ankylosing spondylitis blood was a TCR beta motif (about 8 highly homologous variants). The clones that were linked to disease were reported to be significantly enriched in matched synovial fluid samples from ankylosing spondylitis patients.

Remarks on this clonotype: Its matching antigen is unknown.

Generation of TCR beta libraries employed quantitative 5'-RACE incorporating molecular barcodes. MiXCR was run by TCRdb on the 5' RACE reads, yielding one entry per CDR3 protein. The data contain 200,000 to 250,000 distinct CDR3 sequences, about a quarter of them seen just once; the ten biggest clones take up approximately 6.6%. Trimming took off 7 bases at V and 5 bases at J, with 17 bases between the two ends. The CDR3 is made up of 14 amino acids. The receptor was derived from a male donor with ankylosing spondylitis or in good health (not recorded which). The chain combines TRBV12-3 or TRBV12-4 with TRBJ2-5; perhaps TRBD1 as D (6 bases). Sequencing was done on a sample of blood, either unsorted or a sorted T cell fraction (not recorded which). The CDR3 loop reads CASTQRGREETQYF. CDR3 bases: TGTGCCAGCACACAAAGGGGGAGAGAGGAGACCCAGTACTTC.